The count of the clone carrying this T cell receptor (beta chain) is one. The CDR3 is made up of 15 amino acids. The V segment lost 2 bases and the J segment 5 bases; nucleotides outside the gene matches: 6. Germline loops: CDR1 KGHSH, CDR2 LQKENI. The repertoire was sequenced with immunoSEQ multiplex PCR; TCRdb's copy has only in-frame clones and lacks some. The profile shows roughly 450,000 clones, about 93% of them singletons. This record belongs to a study of control samples from healthy donors and cancer patients. Sequenced material: PBMCs. The receptor's source is a man aged 40-55 years with head and neck cancer. The chain links TRBV18 to TRBJ1-3; 7 nucleotides agree with TRBD1. CDR3 bases: TGTGCCAGCTCACCAGGACAGGACGGCAGAAACACCATATATTTT. It specifies CASSPGQDGRNTIYF.